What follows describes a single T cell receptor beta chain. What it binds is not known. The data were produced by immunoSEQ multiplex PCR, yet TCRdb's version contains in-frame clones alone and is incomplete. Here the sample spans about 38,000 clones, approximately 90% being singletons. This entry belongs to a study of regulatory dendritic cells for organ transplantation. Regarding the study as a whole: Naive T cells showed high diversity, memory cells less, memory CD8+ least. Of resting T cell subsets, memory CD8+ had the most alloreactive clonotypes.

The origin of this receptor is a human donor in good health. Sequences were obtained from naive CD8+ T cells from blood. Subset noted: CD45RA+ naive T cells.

The CDR3 loop is CASSFPGGISYNEQFF. CDR3 DNA: TGTGCCAGCAGCTTCCCTGGAGGGATCTCCTACAATGAGCAGTTCTTC. This rearrangement joins TRBV9 to TRBJ2-1; weak D call: TRBD2 (6 bases). The CDR3 totals 16 residues. Between the trimmed V and J ends, which lost 4 bases and 0 bases, there was a span of 14 bases. Germline-derived CDR1 and CDR2 are SGDLS and YYNGEE.